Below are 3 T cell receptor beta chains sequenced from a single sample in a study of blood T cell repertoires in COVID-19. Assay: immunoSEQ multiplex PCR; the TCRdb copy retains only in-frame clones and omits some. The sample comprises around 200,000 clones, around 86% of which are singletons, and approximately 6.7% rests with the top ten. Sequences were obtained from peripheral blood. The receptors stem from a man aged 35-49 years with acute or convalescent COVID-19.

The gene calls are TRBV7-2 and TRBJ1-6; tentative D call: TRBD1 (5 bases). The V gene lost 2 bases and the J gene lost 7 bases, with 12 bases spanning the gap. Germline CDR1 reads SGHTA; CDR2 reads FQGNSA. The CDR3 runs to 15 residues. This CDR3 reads CASSLYDSLNSPLHF. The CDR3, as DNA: TGTGCCAGCAGCTTATATGACAGCCTAAATTCACCCCTCCACTTT.

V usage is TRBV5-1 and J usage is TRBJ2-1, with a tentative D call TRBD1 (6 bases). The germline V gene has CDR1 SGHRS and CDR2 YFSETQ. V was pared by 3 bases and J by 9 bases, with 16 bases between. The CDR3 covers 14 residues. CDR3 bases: TGCGCCAGCAGCTACGGTCAGGGGCCCCCTGAGCAGTTCTTC. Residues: CASSYGQGPPEQFF. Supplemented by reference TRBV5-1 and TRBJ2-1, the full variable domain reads KAGVTQTPRYLIKTRGQQVTLSCSPISGHRSVSWYQQTPGQGLQFLFEYFSETQRNKGNFPGRFSGRQFSNSRSEMNVSTLELGDSALYLCASSYGQGPPEQFFGPGTRLTVL.

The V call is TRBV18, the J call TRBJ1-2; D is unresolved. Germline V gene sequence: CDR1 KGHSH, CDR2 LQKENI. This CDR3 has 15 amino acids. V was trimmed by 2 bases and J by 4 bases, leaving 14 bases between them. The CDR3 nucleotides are TGTGCCAGCTCACCATCCGGGGAAAACGGCTATGGCTACACCTTC. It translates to CASSPSGENGYGYTF.